The 15 T cell receptor beta chains below all came from one sample that was sequenced in a study of regulatory T cells in long-lasting Graves disease. Time point of the sample: persistent/refractory GD, antithyroid drugs over 5 years with positive TRAb. Preparation of the TCR library used RNA extracted from PBMCs. Construction of the TCR beta libraries employed iRepertoire HTBI primers in conjunction with Arm-PCR of CDR3 regions. One entry per CDR3 protein results from TCRdb running MiXCR on the multiplex PCR reads. The sample gives hundreds of thousands of distinct CDR3 sequences, 20% to 25% of which show up once; roughly 7.1% is in the top ten. The source was peripheral blood mononuclear cells (PBMCs), collected when the disease was refractory, from a patient treated with antithyroid drugs. The receptors come from a female donor with Graves disease.

There are many counts of this clonotype. This chain connects TRBV28 to TRBJ2-7, with D possibly being TRBD2 (5 bases). Trimming took 2 bases from V and 1 from J, leaving 15 bases between them. CDR1 and CDR2 (germline): MDHEN, SYDVKM. This CDR3 comprises 16 residues. The CDR3 coding sequence is TGTGCCAGCAGTTTACGTAGTAGGACTCCATCCTACGAGCAGTACTTC. It is translated as CASSLRSRTPSYEQYF.

The table lists this clonotype with many counts. The chain uses TRBV27 and TRBJ2-7; 9 bases match TRBD1. The CDR3 is made up of 14 amino acids. CDR1 MNHEY and CDR2 SMNVEV come from the germline V gene (reference sequence). J gave up 3 bases and V 5 bases, and 5 bases lay outside the gene matches. CDR3 in amino acids: CASSPRTGDYEQYF. The CDR3, as DNA: TGTGCCAGCAGTCCCAGGACAGGGGACTACGAGCAGTACTTC.

This clonotype was observed many times. The chain employs TRBV3-1 and TRBJ1-1; TRBD1 might be the D (5 bases). Trimming stripped 5 bases from V and 1 base from J, with 11 bases between. This CDR3 comprises 14 residues. Germline V lookup: CDR1 LGHDT, CDR2 YNNKEL (reference sequence). The CDR3 here is CASSYKDRNTEAFF. In DNA, the CDR3 is TGTGCCAGCAGCTACAAAGACAGGAACACTGAAGCTTTCTTT.

Only a few counts were recorded for this clonotype. This chain connects TRBV20-1 to TRBJ2-7; 8 nucleotides line up with TRBD2. V lost 0 bases and J lost 6; bases outside the gene matches: 16. CDR1 DFQATT and CDR2 SNEGSKA come from the germline V gene (reference sequence). The CDR3 runs to 17 residues. The CDR3 DNA reads as TGCAGTGCTAGAGATCTAGGGGTGGCGGGAGGCCCCGGCGAGCAGTACTTC. Protein: CSARDLGVAGGPGEQYF.

There are a few counts of this clonotype. This CDR3 is missing its conserved last phenylalanine or tryptophan, likely due to a read error. This chain connects TRBV20-1 to TRBJ1-1; maybe TRBD1 (6 bases). Trimming stripped 8 bases from V and 4 bases from J, with 11 bases between. The CDR3 is 11 amino acids. The germline CDR1 and CDR2 sequences are DFQATT and SNEGSKA (reference sequence). The chain's CDR3 is CSPTGATEAFL. DNA of the CDR3: TGCAGTCCCACGGGGGCCACTGAAGCTTTCTTG.

This chain links TRBV6-5 with TRBJ2-1, with TRBD2 matching over 7 bases. After removal of 0 bases from V and 4 bases from J, the junction contained 6 bases not matched to a gene. This CDR3 has 16 amino acids. Germline V gene lookup returns CDR1 MNHEY and CDR2 SVGAGI. In DNA form, the CDR3 reads TGTGCCAGCAGTTACTCGGCTAGCGGCCAATACAATGAGCAGTTCTTC. Protein product: CASSYSASGQYNEQFF.

In its sample, this clonotype was seen many times. This rearrangement joins TRBV28 to TRBJ2-7; D gene ambiguous. Germline CDR1 and CDR2: MDHEN and SYDVKM. The CDR3 covers 14 residues. Trimming removed 5 bases from V and 0 bases from J, with 11 bases in between. The CDR3 spells CASSSHQSSYEQYF. In DNA form, the CDR3 reads TGTGCCAGCAGTAGCCACCAGAGCTCCTACGAGCAGTACTTC.

The CDR3 sequence: CASSSTQGTGANVLTF. The DNA for the CDR3 is TGTGCCAGCAGCTCGACCCAAGGGACTGGGGCCAACGTCCTGACTTTC. The chain uses TRBV7-9 and TRBJ2-6; D gene uncertain. CDR3 length: 16 amino acids. The V gene's germline CDR1 is SEHNR and CDR2 FQNEAQ (reference sequence). The germline V and J ends were trimmed by 4 bases and 2 bases, with 12 bases remaining between them.

For this clonotype: This sequence may be a read error, since a much larger clone differs from it by one base. This CDR3 is missing its conserved last phenylalanine or tryptophan, likely due to a read error. The CDR3 nucleotides are TGTGCCAGCAGTTACTCGGGGGCCCCGGACGAGCAGTACCTC. It is translated as CASSYSGAPDEQYL. The chain uses TRBV6-5 and TRBJ2-7, with a possible D match to TRBD1 (6 bases). Germline loops: CDR1 MNHEY, CDR2 SVGAGI. The V end was cut by 0 bases, the J end by 5 bases, with 11 bases between. The CDR3 is made up of 14 amino acids.

The chain is built from TRBV19 and TRBJ2-7; D is undetermined. Germline V CDR1 and CDR2: LNHDA, SQIVND (reference sequence). This CDR3 is built from 14 residues. V lost 4 bases, J lost 2 bases, and 12 bases lay in between. CDR3 bases: TGTGCCAGTAGTAGAACACCGCGCGCCTACGAGCAGTACTTC. Encoded protein: CASSRTPRAYEQYF.

Turning to this clonotype: A much larger clone sits a single nucleotide away, making a read error possible. J is TRBJ1-2 and V is TRBV7-8; 7 nucleotides line up with TRBD1. With 5 bases clipped from V and 7 bases from J, the junction kept 13 bases outside the gene matches. The germline gives CDR1 SGHVS, CDR2 FQNEAQ. The CDR3 extends over 15 amino acids. DNA for the CDR3: TGTGCCAGCAGCCCTCCGGGACAGAGTTCTGGTGGCTACACCTTC. This codes for CASSPPGQSSGGYTF. Full variable domain (remainder filled in from reference TRBV7-8 and TRBJ1-2): GAGVSQSPRYKVAKRGQDVALRCDPISGHVSLFWYQQALGQGPEFLTYFQNEAQLDKSGLPSDRFFAERPEGSVSTLKIQRTQQEDSAVYLCASSPPGQSSGGYTFGSGTRLTVV.

This clonotype was seen at least ten times. The chain combines TRBV29-1 with TRBJ2-2; the D call may be TRBD1 or TRBD2 (5 bases each). The V gene lost 6 bases and the J gene lost 4 bases, with 15 bases spanning the gap. The CDR3 length is 14 residues. Germline values: CDR1 SQVTM, CDR2 ANQGSEA. As DNA, the CDR3 is TGCAGCGTGATCGGGACGGCGATCACCGGGGAGCTGTTTTTT. Residues: CSVIGTAITGELFF.

This clonotype was observed a handful of times. The chain combines TRBV5-1 with TRBJ2-7; 7 bases line up with TRBD1. The J segment lost 0 bases and the V segment lost 4 bases, leaving 10 bases of the junction unmatched. This CDR3 spans 16 amino acids. CDR1 and CDR2 from the germline V gene are SGHRS and YFSETQ. CDR3 protein: CASSVQGTADSYEQYF. The CDR3 nucleotides are TGCGCCAGCAGCGTACAAGGGACAGCCGACTCCTACGAGCAGTACTTC.

This clonotype was picked up many times. The chain is built from TRBV12-3 or TRBV12-4 and TRBJ1-5; no clear D gene. This CDR3 is 16 amino acids long. With 6 bases removed from V and 1 base from J, the gap between germline ends came to 16 bases. The CDR3 DNA reads as TGTGCCAGCAGGTCCGAGACCTGGGGAAGCAATCAGCCCCAGCATTTT. This sequence encodes CASRSETWGSNQPQHF.

This clonotype was counted at least ten times. V is TRBV9 and J is TRBJ2-6; 7 nucleotides agree with TRBD1. CDR1 and CDR2 (germline): SGDLS, YYNGEE. V gave up 3 bases and J gave up 0 bases; unmatched junction bases: 9. This CDR3 has 18 amino acids. The CDR3 reads CASSGRQGIFSGANVLTF. The DNA of the CDR3 is TGTGCCAGCAGCGGAAGACAGGGAATCTTCTCTGGGGCCAACGTCCTGACTTTC.